This T cell receptor beta chain was found in a study of blood T cell repertoires in COVID-19. Overall study: The origin of the acute and convalescent COVID-19 samples was the United States, Italy and Spain. The cDNA or gDNA used as material had been derived from T cells, B-cell-depleted T cells, or PBMCs.

Unmatched junction bases numbered 3, after V lost 3 bases and J lost 5 bases. CDR1 and CDR2 (germline): SGHDN, FVKESK. There are 13 residues in the CDR3. Per the original methods: The authors estimated nucleated cell counts from reference gene primer amplification. TCRdb's table, derived via immunoSEQ multiplex PCR, lists solely in-frame clones and lacks some. The V and J calls and clone size come from that table; D and trimming were worked out from the DNA. The profile shows 25,000 to 30,000 clones, over 70% of them singletons. This clone showed up just once. The V gene is TRBV14, the J gene TRBJ2-7, with 8 bases identical to TRBD2. The sequencing input was peripheral blood. This TCR derives from a middle-aged man with active or convalescent COVID-19. DNA for the CDR3: TGTGCCAGCAGCCAGGGACTAGTCCACGAGCAGTACTTC. It codes for CASSQGLVHEQYF.